One and the same sample provided the 6 T cell receptor beta chains below, sequenced in a study of blood T cell repertoires in COVID-19. The repertoire was sequenced with immunoSEQ multiplex PCR; TCRdb's copy has only in-frame clones and lacks some. Of approximately 92,000 clones in the sample, around 84% are singletons; the top ten hold just under 2%. Sequences were obtained from peripheral blood. These receptors all stem from a man aged 65-85 years with active or convalescent COVID-19.

For this clone: One end of the junction is discordant with germline, which a read error may explain. The chain recombines TRBV2 with TRBJ2-4, with 8 bases lining up with TRBD2. This CDR3 contains 15 residues. Looked up from germline, CDR1 is SNHLY and CDR2 is FYNNEI. The DNA for the CDR3 is TGTGCCAGCAGTGAAATCGGTTTGGGACTAGGCTCTTTTGGTTTC. Its protein is CASSEIGLGLGSFGF.

The chain combines TRBV7-2 with TRBJ2-7, with 7 positions matching TRBD2. V shed 4 bases and J 7 bases; nucleotides not matched to a gene: 1. The length of the CDR3 is 11 residues. The germline V gene has CDR1 SGHTA and CDR2 FQGNSA. Written as DNA, the CDR3 is TGTGCCAGCAGCTACGGGGGGGAGCAGTACTTC. It is translated as CASSYGGEQYF. Complete variable domain (other parts from reference TRBV7-2 and TRBJ2-7): GAGVSQSPSNKVTEKGKDVELRCDPISGHTALYWYRQSLGQGLEFLIYFQGNSAPDKSGLPSDRFSAERTGGSVSTLTIQRTQQEDSAVYLCASSYGGEQYFGPGTRLTVT.

The chain joins TRBV7-8 to TRBJ2-2; 9 nucleotides align to TRBD1. Per the germline V gene, CDR1 is SGHVS and CDR2 is FQNEAQ. V was pared by 2 bases and J by 5 bases, with 12 bases of the junction left unmatched. The CDR3 contains 18 residues. The CDR3 protein is CASSLFLSGTGMTGELFF. The CDR3 DNA sequence: TGTGCCAGCAGCTTATTCCTCTCCGGGACAGGGATGACCGGGGAGCTGTTTTTT.

The gene calls are TRBV5-1 and TRBJ1-6; a possible D gene is TRBD1 (6 bases). The CDR3 is 15 amino acids. V was shortened by 0 bases and J by 9 bases, with 13 bases between the two germline ends. Germline CDR1 is SGHRS and CDR2 is YFSETQ. The CDR3 nucleotides are TGCGCCAGCAGCTTGGGGGTAGGGGGTAGTTCACCCCTCCACTTT. Residues: CASSLGVGGSSPLHF.

The V gene is TRBV5-4, the J gene TRBJ2-3; D is perhaps TRBD2 (5 bases). CDR1 is SGHNT, CDR2 YYREEE, per germline (reference sequence). Trimming left V 2 bases short and J 1 base short, with 11 bases between. CDR3 length equals 15 residues. The CDR3 region has the DNA TGTGCCAGCAGCTTAACTAGTAGGGGCACAGATACGCAGTATTTT. Its protein product is CASSLTSRGTDTQYF. The entire variable domain, with the rest obtained from reference TRBV5-4 and TRBJ2-3, is as follows: ETGVTQSPTHLIKTRGQQVTLRCSSQSGHNTVSWYQQALGQGPQFIFQYYREEENGRGNFPPRFSGLQFPNYSSELNVNALELDDSALYLCASSLTSRGTDTQYFGPGTRLTVL.

This clone was counted only a few times. This chain uses TRBV15 with TRBJ1-2; unclear D gene. Trimming took 5 bases from V and 2 from J, leaving 9 bases between them. Germline CDR1 is LNHNV and CDR2 is YYDKDF (reference sequence). The CDR3 consists of 13 residues. The CDR3 here is CATSPPLNYGYTF. CDR3 DNA sequence: TGTGCCACCAGCCCCCCCCTAAACTATGGCTACACCTTC.